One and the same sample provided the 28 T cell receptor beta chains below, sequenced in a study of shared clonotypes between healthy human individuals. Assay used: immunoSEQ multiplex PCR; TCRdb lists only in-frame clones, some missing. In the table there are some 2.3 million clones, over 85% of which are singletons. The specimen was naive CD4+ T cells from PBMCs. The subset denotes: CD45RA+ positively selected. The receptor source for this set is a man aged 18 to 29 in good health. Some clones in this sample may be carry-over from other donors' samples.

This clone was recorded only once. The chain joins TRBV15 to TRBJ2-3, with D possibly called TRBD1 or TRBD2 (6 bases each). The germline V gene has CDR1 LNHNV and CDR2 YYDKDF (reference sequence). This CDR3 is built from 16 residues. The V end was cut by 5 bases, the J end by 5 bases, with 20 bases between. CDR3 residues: CATSARLGGARDTQYF. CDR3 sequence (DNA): TGTGCCACCAGCGCACGACTAGGGGGTGCGAGAGATACGCAGTATTTT.

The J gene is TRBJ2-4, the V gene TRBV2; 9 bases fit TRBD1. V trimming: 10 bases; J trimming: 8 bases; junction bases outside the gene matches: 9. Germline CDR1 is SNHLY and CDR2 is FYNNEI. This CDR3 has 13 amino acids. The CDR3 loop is CANSGQGSYIQYF. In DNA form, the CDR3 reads TGTGCCAACTCGGGACAGGGAAGTTACATTCAGTACTTC.

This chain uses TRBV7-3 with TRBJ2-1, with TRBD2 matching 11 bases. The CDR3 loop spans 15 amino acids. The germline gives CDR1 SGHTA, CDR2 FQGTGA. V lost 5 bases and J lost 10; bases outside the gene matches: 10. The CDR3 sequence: CASSRTSRLAGEQFF. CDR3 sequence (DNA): TGTGCCAGCAGCCGCACAAGCCGACTAGCGGGAGAGCAGTTCTTC. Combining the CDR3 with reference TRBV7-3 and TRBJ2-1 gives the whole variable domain GAGVSQTPSNKVTEKGKYVELRCDPISGHTALYWYRQSLGQGPEFLIYFQGTGAADDSGLPNDRFFAVRPEGSVSTLKIQRTERGDSAVYLCASSRTSRLAGEQFFGPGTRLTVL.

The chain's CDR3 is CAISDTGYAEAFF. The DNA for the CDR3 is TGTGCCATCAGTGACACAGGGTACGCTGAAGCTTTCTTT. V and J are TRBV10-3 and TRBJ1-1; D perhaps matches TRBD1 (6 bases). The CDR3 length is 13 residues. V shed 3 bases and J shed 6 bases, with 11 bases lying between them. From germline, CDR1 is ENHRY and CDR2 SYGVKD.

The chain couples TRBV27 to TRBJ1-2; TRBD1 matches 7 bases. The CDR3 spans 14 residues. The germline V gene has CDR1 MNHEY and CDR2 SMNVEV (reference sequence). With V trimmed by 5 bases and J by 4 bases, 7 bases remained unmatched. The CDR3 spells CASSRTGRAYGYTF. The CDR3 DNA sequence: TGTGCCAGCAGTCGGACAGGACGAGCCTATGGCTACACCTTC.

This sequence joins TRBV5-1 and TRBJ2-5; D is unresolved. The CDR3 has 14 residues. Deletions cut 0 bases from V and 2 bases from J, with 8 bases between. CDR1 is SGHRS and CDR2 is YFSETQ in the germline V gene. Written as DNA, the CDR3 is TGCGCCAGCAGCTTGGGTTCAGATCAAGAGACCCAGTACTTC. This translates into CASSLGSDQETQYF.

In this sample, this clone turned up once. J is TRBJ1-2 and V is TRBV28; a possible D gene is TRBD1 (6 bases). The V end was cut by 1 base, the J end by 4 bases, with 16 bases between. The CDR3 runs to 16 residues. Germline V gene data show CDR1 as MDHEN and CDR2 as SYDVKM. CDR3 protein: CASSLSQQGSSYGYTF. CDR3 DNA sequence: TGTGCCAGCAGTTTATCCCAACAGGGAAGCAGCTATGGCTACACCTTC.

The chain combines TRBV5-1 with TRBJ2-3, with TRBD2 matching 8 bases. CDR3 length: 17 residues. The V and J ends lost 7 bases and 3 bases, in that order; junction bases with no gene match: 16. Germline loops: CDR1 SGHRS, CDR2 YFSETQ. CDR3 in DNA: TGCGCCAGCGACCAGGGAAATAGCGGGAAGGGTACAGATACGCAGTATTTT. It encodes CASDQGNSGKGTDTQYF.

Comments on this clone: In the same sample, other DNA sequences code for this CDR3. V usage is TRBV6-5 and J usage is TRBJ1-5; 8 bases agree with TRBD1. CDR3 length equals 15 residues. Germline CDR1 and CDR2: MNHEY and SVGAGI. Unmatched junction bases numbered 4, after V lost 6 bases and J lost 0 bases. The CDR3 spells CASRRQGSSNQPQHF. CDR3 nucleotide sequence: TGTGCCAGCAGAAGACAGGGGAGTAGCAATCAGCCCCAGCATTTT.

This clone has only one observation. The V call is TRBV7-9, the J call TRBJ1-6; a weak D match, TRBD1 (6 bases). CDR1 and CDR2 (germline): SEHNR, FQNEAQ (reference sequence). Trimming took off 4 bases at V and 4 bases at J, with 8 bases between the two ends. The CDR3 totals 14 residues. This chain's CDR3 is CASSSGQYNSPLHF. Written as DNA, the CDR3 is TGTGCCAGCAGCTCAGGACAGTATAATTCACCCCTCCACTTT. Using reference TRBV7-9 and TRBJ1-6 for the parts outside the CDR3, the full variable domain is DTGVSQNPRHKITKRGQNVTFRCDPISEHNRLYWYRQTLGQGPEFLTYFQNEAQLEKSRLLSDRFSAERPKGSFSTLEIQRTEQGDSAMYLCASSSGQYNSPLHFGNGTRLTVT.

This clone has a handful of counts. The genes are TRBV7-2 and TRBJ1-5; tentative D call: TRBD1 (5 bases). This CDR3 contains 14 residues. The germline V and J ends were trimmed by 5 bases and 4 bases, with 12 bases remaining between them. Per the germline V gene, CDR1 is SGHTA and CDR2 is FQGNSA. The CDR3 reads CASSPGLGNQPQHF. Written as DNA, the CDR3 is TGTGCCAGCAGCCCGGGACTAGGGAATCAGCCCCAGCATTTT.

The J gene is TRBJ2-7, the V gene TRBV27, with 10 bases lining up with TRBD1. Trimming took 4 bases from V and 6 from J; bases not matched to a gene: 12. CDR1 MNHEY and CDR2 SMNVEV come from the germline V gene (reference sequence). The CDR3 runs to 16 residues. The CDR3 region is CASSSRDRGRVSEQYF. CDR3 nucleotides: TGTGCCAGCAGTTCCCGGGACAGGGGCCGTGTTTCCGAGCAGTACTTC.

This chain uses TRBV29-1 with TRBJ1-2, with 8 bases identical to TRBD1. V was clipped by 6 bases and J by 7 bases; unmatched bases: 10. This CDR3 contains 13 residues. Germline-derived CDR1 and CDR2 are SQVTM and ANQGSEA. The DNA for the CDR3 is TGCAGCGTACGGACAGGGACTAAGGGTGGCTACACCTTC. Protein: CSVRTGTKGGYTF. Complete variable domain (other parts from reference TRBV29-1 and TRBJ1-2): SAVISQKPSRDICQRGTSLTIQCQVDSQVTMMFWYRQQPGQSLTLIATANQGSEATYESGFVIDKFPISRPNLTFSTLTVSNMSPEDSSIYLCSVRTGTKGGYTFGSGTRLTVV.

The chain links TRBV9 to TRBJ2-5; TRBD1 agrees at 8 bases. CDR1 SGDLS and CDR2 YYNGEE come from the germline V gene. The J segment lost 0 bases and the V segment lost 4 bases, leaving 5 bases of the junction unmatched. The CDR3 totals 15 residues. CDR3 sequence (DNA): TGTGCCAGCAGCATTAGGACAGGGTACCAAGAGACCCAGTACTTC. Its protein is CASSIRTGYQETQYF.

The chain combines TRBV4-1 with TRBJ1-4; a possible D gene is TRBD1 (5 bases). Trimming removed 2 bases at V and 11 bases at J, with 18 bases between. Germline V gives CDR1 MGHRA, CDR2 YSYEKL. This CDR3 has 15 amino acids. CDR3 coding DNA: TGCGCCAGCAGCCAAAGGGACCGGGGAGGGTACAAACTGTTTTTT. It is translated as CASSQRDRGGYKLFF.

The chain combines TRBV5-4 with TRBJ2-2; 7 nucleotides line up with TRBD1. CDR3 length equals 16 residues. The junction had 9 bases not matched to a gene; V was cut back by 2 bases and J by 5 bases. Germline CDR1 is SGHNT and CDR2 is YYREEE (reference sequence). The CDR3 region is CASSLQGSRGTGELFF. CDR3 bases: TGTGCCAGCAGCTTACAGGGGTCTCGTGGAACCGGGGAGCTGTTTTTT. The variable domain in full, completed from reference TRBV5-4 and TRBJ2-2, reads ETGVTQSPTHLIKTRGQQVTLRCSSQSGHNTVSWYQQALGQGPQFIFQYYREEENGRGNFPPRFSGLQFPNYSSELNVNALELDDSALYLCASSLQGSRGTGELFFGEGSRLTVL.

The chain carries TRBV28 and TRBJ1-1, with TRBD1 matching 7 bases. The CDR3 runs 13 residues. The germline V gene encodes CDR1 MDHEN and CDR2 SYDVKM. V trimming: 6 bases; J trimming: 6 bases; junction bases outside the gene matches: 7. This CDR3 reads CASSGPTGPEAFF. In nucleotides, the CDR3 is TGTGCCAGCAGCGGACCGACAGGGCCTGAAGCTTTCTTT.

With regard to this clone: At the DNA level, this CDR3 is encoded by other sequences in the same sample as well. CDR3 sequence reads: CASSPGQNYGYTF. CDR3 DNA sequence: TGTGCCAGCTCACCGGGACAAAACTATGGCTACACCTTC. The chain employs TRBV18 and TRBJ1-2; D is possibly TRBD1 (6 bases). The V gene lost 3 bases and the J gene lost 2 bases, with 7 bases spanning the gap. CDR1 is KGHSH, CDR2 LQKENI, per germline. CDR3 size: 13 residues.

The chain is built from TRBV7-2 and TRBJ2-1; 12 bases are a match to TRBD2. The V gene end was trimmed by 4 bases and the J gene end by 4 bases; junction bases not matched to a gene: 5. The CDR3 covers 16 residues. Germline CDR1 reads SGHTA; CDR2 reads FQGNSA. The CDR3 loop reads CASSSGLAGQYNEQFF. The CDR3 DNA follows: TGTGCCAGCAGCTCCGGACTAGCGGGGCAGTACAATGAGCAGTTCTTC. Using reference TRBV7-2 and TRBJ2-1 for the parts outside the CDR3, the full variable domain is GAGVSQSPSNKVTEKGKDVELRCDPISGHTALYWYRQSLGQGLEFLIYFQGNSAPDKSGLPSDRFSAERTGGSVSTLTIQRTQQEDSAVYLCASSSGLAGQYNEQFFGPGTRLTVL.

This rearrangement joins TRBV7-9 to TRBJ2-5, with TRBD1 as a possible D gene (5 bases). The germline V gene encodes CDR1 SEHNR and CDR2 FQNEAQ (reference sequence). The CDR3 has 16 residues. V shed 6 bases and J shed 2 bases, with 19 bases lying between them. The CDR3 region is CASRHSRWGSQETQYF. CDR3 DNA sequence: TGTGCCAGCAGGCATTCCCGATGGGGCAGTCAAGAGACCCAGTACTTC.

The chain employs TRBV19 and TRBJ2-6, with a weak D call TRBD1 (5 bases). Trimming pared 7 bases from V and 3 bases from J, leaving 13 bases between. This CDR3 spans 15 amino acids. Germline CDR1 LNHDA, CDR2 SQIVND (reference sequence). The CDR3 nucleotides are TGTGCCAGTACTAGGGGCGCCGTTGGGGCCAACGTCCTGACTTTC. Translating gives CASTRGAVGANVLTF.

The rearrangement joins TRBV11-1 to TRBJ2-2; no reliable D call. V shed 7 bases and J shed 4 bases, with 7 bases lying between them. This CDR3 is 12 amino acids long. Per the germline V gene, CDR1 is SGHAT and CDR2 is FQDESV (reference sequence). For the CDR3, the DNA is TGTGCCAGCAATATTATCACCGGGGAGCTGTTTTTT. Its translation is CASNIITGELFF.

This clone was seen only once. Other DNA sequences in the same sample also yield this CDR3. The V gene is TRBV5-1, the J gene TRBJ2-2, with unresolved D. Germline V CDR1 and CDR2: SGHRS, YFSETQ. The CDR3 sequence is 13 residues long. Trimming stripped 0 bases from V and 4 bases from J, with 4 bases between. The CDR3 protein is CASSLDPTGELFF. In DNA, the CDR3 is TGCGCCAGCAGCTTGGATCCCACCGGGGAGCTGTTTTTT.

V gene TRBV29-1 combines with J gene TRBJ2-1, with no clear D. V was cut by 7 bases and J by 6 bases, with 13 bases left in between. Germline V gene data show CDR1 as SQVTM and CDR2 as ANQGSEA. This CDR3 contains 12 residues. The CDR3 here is CSGTGRINEQFF. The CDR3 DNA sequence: TGCAGCGGGACCGGACGGATCAATGAGCAGTTCTTC.

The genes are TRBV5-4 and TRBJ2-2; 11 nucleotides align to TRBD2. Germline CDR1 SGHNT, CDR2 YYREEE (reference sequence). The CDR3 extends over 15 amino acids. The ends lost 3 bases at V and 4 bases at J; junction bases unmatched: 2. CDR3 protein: CASSSSGRPTGELFF. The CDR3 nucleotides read TGTGCCAGCAGCTCTAGCGGGAGGCCCACCGGGGAGCTGTTTTTT.

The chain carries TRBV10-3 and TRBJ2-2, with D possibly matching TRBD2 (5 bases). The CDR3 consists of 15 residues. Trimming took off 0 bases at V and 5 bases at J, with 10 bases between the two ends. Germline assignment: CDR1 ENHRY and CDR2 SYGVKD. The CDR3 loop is CAISESKTRTGELFF. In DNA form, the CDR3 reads TGTGCCATCAGTGAGTCCAAAACTAGAACCGGGGAGCTGTTTTTT.

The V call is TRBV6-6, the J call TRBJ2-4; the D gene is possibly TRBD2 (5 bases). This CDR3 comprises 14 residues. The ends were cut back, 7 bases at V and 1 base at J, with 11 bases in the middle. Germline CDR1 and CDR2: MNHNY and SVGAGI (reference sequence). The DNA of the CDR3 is TGTGCCAGCACCAACACGGGGGCCAAAAACATTCAGTACTTC. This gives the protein CASTNTGAKNIQYF.

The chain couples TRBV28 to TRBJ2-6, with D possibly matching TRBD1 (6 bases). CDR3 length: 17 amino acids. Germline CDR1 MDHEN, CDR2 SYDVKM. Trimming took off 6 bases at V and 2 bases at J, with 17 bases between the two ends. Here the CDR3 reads CASRGTGFITGANVLTF. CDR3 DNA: TGTGCCAGCAGGGGAACAGGGTTTATCACTGGGGCCAACGTCCTGACTTTC.